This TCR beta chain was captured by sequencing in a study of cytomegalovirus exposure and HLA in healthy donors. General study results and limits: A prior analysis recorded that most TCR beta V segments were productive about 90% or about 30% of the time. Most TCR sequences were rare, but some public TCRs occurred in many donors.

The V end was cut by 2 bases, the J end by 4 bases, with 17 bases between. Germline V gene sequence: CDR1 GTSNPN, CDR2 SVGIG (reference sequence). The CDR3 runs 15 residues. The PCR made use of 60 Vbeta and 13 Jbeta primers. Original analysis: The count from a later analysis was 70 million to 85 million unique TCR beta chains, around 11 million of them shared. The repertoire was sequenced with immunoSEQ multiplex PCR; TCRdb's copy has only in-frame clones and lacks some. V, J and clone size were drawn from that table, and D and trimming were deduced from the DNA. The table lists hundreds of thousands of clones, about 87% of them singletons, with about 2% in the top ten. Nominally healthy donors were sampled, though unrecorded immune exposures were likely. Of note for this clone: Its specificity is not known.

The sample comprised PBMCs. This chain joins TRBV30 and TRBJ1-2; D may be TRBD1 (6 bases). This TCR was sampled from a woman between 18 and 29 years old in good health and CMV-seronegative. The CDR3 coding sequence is TGTGCCTGGAGTATCACAGGGCGACTACGCTATGGCTACACCTTC. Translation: CAWSITGRLRYGYTF.